The rows below give T cell receptor beta chains drawn from one sample of a study of blood T cell repertoires in COVID-19. Sequencing was performed with immunoSEQ multiplex PCR; in TCRdb, only in-frame clones are kept and a portion is missing. The sample has roughly 200,000 clones; approximately 85% are singletons. Material: PBMCs or T cells enriched from blood (not recorded which). The source is a man in his forties who had recovered from COVID-19. CDR3s include the opening cysteine and the closing phenylalanine or tryptophan.

TRBJ2-7,TRBV7-9,CASSSLASGRGSSYEQYF
TRBJ2-2,TRBV5-1,CASSLAGGRSSTGELFF
TRBJ1-1,TRBV7-9,CASSIGTGVNTEAFF
TRBJ1-4,TRBV5-4,CASSFDRAHEKLFF
TRBJ2-3,TRBV5-1,CASRTLPRSTDTQYF
TRBJ1-2,TRBV29-1,CSITRVVYGYTF
TRBJ2-1,TRBV28,CASSPPLAGYSNEQFF
TRBJ1-2,TRBV24-1,CATSDGDSYGYTF
TRBJ2-3,TRBV21-1,CASRGTGHRTDTQYF
TRBJ1-5,TRBV7-8,CASSRGGGSGNQPQHF
TRBJ2-2,TRBV21-1,CASSTRQGNTGELFF
TRBJ1-1,TRBV12-3/TRBV12-4,CASSWEGTEAFF
TRBJ1-1,TRBV6-5,CASGLTGRNSEAFF
TRBJ1-2,TRBV5-6,CASSLAGGNGYTF
TRBJ1-4,TRBV7-9,CASSTTGAQNEKLFF
TRBJ1-1,TRBV7-8,CASSLGLAGHSAFF
TRBJ1-1,TRBV5-4,CASTDSMNTEAFF
TRBJ2-7,TRBV7-8,CASSSAAPTESYYEQYF
TRBJ2-4,TRBV28,CASSSGQGSNIQYF
TRBJ1-4,TRBV7-9,CASSLGTGNEKLFF
TRBJ2-3,TRBV7-3,CASSLSAGGTGQKYF
TRBJ2-5,TRBV28,CASSLPAAGGETQYF
TRBJ1-2,TRBV27,CASSPPGQSNYGYTF
TRBJ2-7,TRBV19,CATRRTSGTSYEQYF
TRBJ1-2,TRBV7-9,CASSVTDYGYTF
TRBJ2-1,TRBV29-1,CSAGTSGGAGEQFF
TRBJ2-2,TRBV12-3/TRBV12-4,CASSFWDWGELFF
TRBJ1-4,TRBV15,CATSRDRSGSRKLFF